What follows is one TCR beta chain and its context. The CDR3 covers 15 residues. V gave up 5 bases and J gave up 2 bases, with 13 bases separating them. Germline V CDR1 and CDR2: MNHEY, SMNVEV (reference sequence). Clones were read by immunoSEQ multiplex PCR, and TCRdb kept only the in-frame ones, dropping some. This sample has 8,500 to 11,000 clones, with 35% to 40% found just once. The data were taken from a study of graft-versus-host responses after intestinal transplantation. CFSE-labeled responder cells (approximately 200,000) were plated with approximately 200,000 irradiated, violet-dye-labeled stimulator cells. Overall study findings and caveats: Where graft-donor T cell macrochimerism was present, patients had high graft-versus-host to host-versus-graft clonal ratios in allografts.

The receptor's source is a human patient who received an intestinal transplant. V and J are TRBV27 and TRBJ2-1; no reliable D call. The sample consisted of alloreactive CD8+ T cells from a mixed lymphocyte reaction culture, taken before intestinal transplant. The subset denotes: CFSE-low proliferating T cells sorted from roughly six-day pre-transplant mixed lymphocyte reaction (GvH or HvG direction). The CDR3 is CASSNWVGPYNEQFF. The CDR3 DNA reads as TGTGCCAGCAGTAACTGGGTGGGCCCCTACAATGAGCAGTTCTTC.